The rows below give T cell receptor beta chains drawn from one sample of a study of blood T cell repertoires in COVID-19. Produced via immunoSEQ multiplex PCR; TCRdb's table is partial and in-frame only. In the table there are around 110,000 clones, about nine tenths of which are singletons. The sequenced sample was peripheral blood. The receptors originated from a human donor with active COVID-19. The donor label of this sample is uncertain. Both conserved end residues are part of each CDR3.

cdr3_length | j_call | v_call | cdr3_aa
17 | TRBJ2-1 | TRBV21-1 | CASSKWGTKSSYNEQFF
16 | TRBJ2-7 | TRBV4-3 | CASSQVATSGELVQYF
17 | TRBJ1-5 | TRBV5-8 | CASSSYTGGDSNQPQHF
13 | TRBJ2-5 | TRBV20-1 | CSASRSSQETQYF
13 | TRBJ1-2 | TRBV7-9 | CASTRGANYGYTF
16 | TRBJ2-1 | TRBV6-5 | CASSYSTSGGAGEQFF
15 | TRBJ2-1 | TRBV9 | CASSARTSSPNEQFF
15 | TRBJ2-1 | TRBV7-9 | CASSLGQGAHNEQFF
14 | TRBJ2-7 | TRBV5-5 | CASSLYRGTYEQYF
17 | TRBJ2-1 | TRBV7-9 | CASSLAGQARVHGEQFF
16 | TRBJ2-7 | TRBV28 | CASSSYLGQPPYEQYF
16 | TRBJ1-4 | TRBV6-6 | CASSYPSGRRGEKLFF
15 | TRBJ2-1 | TRBV7-9 | CASSLGRAVDNEQFF
15 | TRBJ2-6 | TRBV9 | CASSVGGSGANVLTF
16 | TRBJ2-3 | TRBV7-2 | CASSLTRLASTDTQYF
18 | TRBJ2-6 | TRBV11-3 | CASSLGTGRNAGANVLTF
15 | TRBJ2-7 | TRBV5-4 | CASSPRTGGGYEQYF
14 | TRBJ1-1 | TRBV27 | CASSLTGGNTEAFF
16 | TRBJ2-1 | TRBV3-1/TRBV3-2 | CASSQGSGVAYNEQFF
15 | TRBJ1-2 | TRBV25-1 | CASSATTGQVYGYTF
15 | TRBJ2-5 | TRBV7-9 | CASSLGSSGQETQYF
15 | TRBJ2-3 | TRBV5-4 | CASSFSGGRTDTQYF
16 | TRBJ1-5 | TRBV19 | CASSIVQGLGDQPQHF
15 | TRBJ2-4 | TRBV5-1 | CASSSSTGLQNIQYF
14 | TRBJ1-1 | TRBV25-1 | CASSRGSGNTEAFF
15 | TRBJ2-1 | TRBV2 | CASSRTGRPYNEQFF
15 | TRBJ1-6 | TRBV6-5 | CASRTGGASSSPLHF